Listed below are T cell receptor beta chains from one sample, sequenced in a study of cytomegalovirus exposure and HLA in healthy donors. Produced via immunoSEQ multiplex PCR; TCRdb's table is partial and in-frame only. In the table there are about 160,000 clones, nearly 90% of which are singletons. Sequenced: PBMCs. These receptors all stem from a woman under 30 in good health and CMV-seropositive. Each CDR3 is given with its conserved first and last residue. The D gene is left open where the match is weak. For some rows the clone size is stated as once, few or many, or as a class when expanded; others skip it.

J	D	V	size	DNA	CDR3
TRBJ2-7	TRBD2	TRBV6-5	.	TGTGCCAGCAGTTATGGGGTAGCGGGGTTCTACGAGCAGTACTTC	CASSYGVAGFYEQYF
TRBJ1-1	.	TRBV4-3	.	TGCGCCAGCAGCCAAGCGGGGGGAAGAGTGAACACTGAAGCTTTCTTT	CASSQAGGRVNTEAFF
TRBJ2-7	TRBD1	TRBV19	.	TGTGCCAGTAGCGAGACAGGGACCCATTACGAGCAGTACTTC	CASSETGTHYEQYF
TRBJ2-7	TRBD2	TRBV11-2	.	TGTGCCAGCAGCTTATCACTAGCGGGAGGGACCTACGAGCAGTACTTC	CASSLSLAGGTYEQYF
TRBJ2-7	.	TRBV4-3	.	TGCGCCAGCAGCCAAGAGCTACAGGGAGCCGACGAGCAGTACTTC	CASSQELQGADEQYF
TRBJ2-5	TRBD2	TRBV19	.	TGTGCCAGTAGTCCGGAGGGACTAGCGGGACGCCGGGAGACCCAGTACTTC	CASSPEGLAGRRETQYF
TRBJ1-5	.	TRBV6-5	.	TGTGCCAGCAGTTCCGATGTCAGGTATAGCAATCAGCCCCAGCATTTT	CASSSDVRYSNQPQHF
TRBJ2-7	.	TRBV29-1	.	TGCAGCGTTAAACAGGGATATGAGCAGTACTTC	CSVKQGYEQYF
TRBJ2-7	TRBD1	TRBV19	few	TGTGCCAGTAGTCCCCGGACAGGACCCTACGAGCAGTACTTC	CASSPRTGPYEQYF
TRBJ2-1	TRBD1	TRBV9	few	TGTGCCAGCAGCGCCGGACAGGGGATGGGCAATGAGCAGTTCTTC	CASSAGQGMGNEQFF
TRBJ2-3	TRBD1	TRBV5-1	once	TGCGCCAGCAGCTTGGGGACAGGGGGCGTAGATACGCAGTATTTT	CASSLGTGGVDTQYF
TRBJ2-1	.	TRBV30	.	TGTGCCTGGAGTGTAAACAGCTACAATGAGCAGTTCTTC	CAWSVNSYNEQFF
TRBJ2-7	.	TRBV7-7	.	TGTGCTAGCAGCTTATCGGGGTCGAGTGGGCAGTACTTC	CASSLSGSSGQYF
TRBJ2-1	TRBD2	TRBV7-3	.	TGTGCCAGCAGCCGCGGACTAGCGGGAGGGTATGAGCAGTTCTTC	CASSRGLAGGYEQFF
TRBJ2-5	.	TRBV9	.	TGTGCCAGCAGCACAGGTCCGGGACAACTCCAAGAGACCCAGTACTTC	CASSTGPGQLQETQYF
TRBJ1-3	.	TRBV5-1	.	TGCGCCAGCAGCCCCAGGCAGGGAACGACTGGAAACACCATATATTTT	CASSPRQGTTGNTIYF
TRBJ1-5	.	TRBV6-1	once	TGTGCCAGCAGTGAAAGGTCGGCAGGCAATGCCCAGCATTTT	CASSERSAGNAQHF
TRBJ1-2	.	TRBV15	once	TGTGCCACCAGCAGAGATATACAGGGTTACTATGGCTACACCTTC	CATSRDIQGYYGYTF
TRBJ2-7	.	TRBV18	.	.	CASSVFTLRFGSAYEQYF
TRBJ2-1	.	TRBV2	.	TGTGCCAGCACGGATGGGGGCTCTAAGTTCTTC	CASTDGGSKFF
TRBJ2-6	.	TRBV25-1	.	TGTGCCAGCAGTGCCGCCGGGTCTGGGGCCAACGTCCTGACTTTC	CASSAAGSGANVLTF
TRBJ2-7	.	TRBV20-1	few	TGCAGTGCGATGACAGTACGGGAGCAGTACTTC	CSAMTVREQYF
TRBJ1-3	.	TRBV10-2	.	TGCGCCAGCAGTGAGTTGGGCAGACGCTCTGGAAACACCATATATTTT	CASSELGRRSGNTIYF
TRBJ1-5	.	TRBV6-5	.	TGTGCCAGCAGTTACTCAGGGGAAAGCAATCAGCCCCAGCATTTT	CASSYSGESNQPQHF
TRBJ2-7	.	TRBV7-9	.	TGTGCCAGCAGCTTAGTGTACGTTGTGGCCGAGGGATCTACCTACGAGCAGTACTTC	CASSLVYVVAEGSTYEQYF
TRBJ1-1	.	TRBV4-2	.	TGTGCCAGCAGCCCTTTACGGGACACTGAAGCTTTCTTT	CASSPLRDTEAFF
TRBJ2-7	.	TRBV10-2	.	TGCGCCAGCAGCAACTACGAGCAGTACTTC	CASSNYEQYF
TRBJ2-1	.	TRBV7-7	.	TGTGCTAGCAGCTTAGCCGGGGAGAATGAGCAGTTCTTC	CASSLAGENEQFF
TRBJ1-4	TRBD1	TRBV28	.	TGTGCCAGCAGTTCCCTGGGACAGGGTAATGAAAAACTGTTTTTT	CASSSLGQGNEKLFF
TRBJ1-1	.	TRBV2	once	TGTGCCAGCAGTGAATTAGGGGCTCTGAACACTGAAGCTTTCTTT	CASSELGALNTEAFF
TRBJ1-2	.	TRBV4-1	.	TGCGCCAGCAGCCAAGGCGTGACTAACTATGGCTACACCTTC	CASSQGVTNYGYTF
TRBJ2-1	TRBD2	TRBV7-3	.	TGTGCCAGCAGCTCCGGGACTAGCGGCAATGAGCAGTTCTTC	CASSSGTSGNEQFF
TRBJ2-1	.	TRBV4-2	.	TGTGCCAGCAGCCAAGCTCAGGTTTCCGCGAATGAGCAGTTCTTC	CASSQAQVSANEQFF
TRBJ2-7	TRBD1	TRBV28	once	TGTGCCAGCAAGGGTGCAGGGGGCTCCTACGAGCAGTACTTC	CASKGAGGSYEQYF
TRBJ2-7	TRBD2	TRBV7-2	.	TGTGCCAGCAGCCTCACCCCAGCGGGAATACCTTACGAGCAGTACTTC	CASSLTPAGIPYEQYF
TRBJ1-2	.	TRBV5-1	.	TGCGCCAGCAGCTTGGCCGGTTGGGGGGAGAGTGGCTACACCTTC	CASSLAGWGESGYTF
TRBJ2-1	TRBD1	TRBV2	.	TGTGCCAGCAGGGGCAGGGGGATTCGGAATGAGCAGTTCTTC	CASRGRGIRNEQFF
TRBJ1-1	.	TRBV4-1	.	TGCGCCAGCAGCCAAGATCTCGGCAGGGTTAACACTGAAGCTTTCTTT	CASSQDLGRVNTEAFF
TRBJ1-1	TRBD1	TRBV7-9	.	TGTGCCAGCAGCCAACAGGGGCCCGCCGAAGCTTTCTTT	CASSQQGPAEAFF
TRBJ2-2	TRBD2	TRBV4-3	.	TGCGCCAGCAGCCAAGAGGCTAGCGGGAGGAACACCGGGGAGCTGTTTTTT	CASSQEASGRNTGELFF
TRBJ1-5	.	TRBV7-2	.	TGTGCCAGCAGCTTAGAAGGGGGCAATCAGCCCCAGCATTTT	CASSLEGGNQPQHF